The rows below give T cell receptor beta chains drawn from one sample of a study of cytomegalovirus exposure and HLA in healthy donors. The table came from immunoSEQ multiplex PCR; TCRdb's copy has only in-frame clones and leaves some out. Among 150,000 to 180,000 clones, about 80% were seen once, and the ten largest hold under 4.5%. Sequenced material: PBMCs. These receptors originate from a woman aged 35 to 49 in good health and CMV-seronegative. CDR3s include the opening cysteine and the closing phenylalanine or tryptophan.

v_gene | CDR3aa
TRBV7-2 | CASSLTSRSGEQYF
TRBV5-1 | CASSLARDRFNYEQYF
TRBV4-1 | CASSQVGLPGQGAGTQYF
TRBV28 | CASTSGGRSSGANVLTF
TRBV7-2 | CASSFTAYEQYF
TRBV4-1 | CASSQDSLGGWYNEQFF
TRBV5-6 | CASRSGQVSSYNLPLHF
TRBV10-3 | CAIKWRNTGALADTGELFF
TRBV7-9 | CASRLTTGTENTEAFF
TRBV7-9 | CASSTRQTYEQYF
TRBV6-1 | CASSEGGGTSYGYTF
TRBV29-1 | CSARTGDQPQHF
TRBV5-1 | CASRPGSDTGELFF
TRBV18 | CASSPPGGAFIEQFF
TRBV5-1 | CASRPGTGGLNTEAFF
TRBV13 | CASSLRSNRDSEAFF
TRBV6-5 | CASTTGAGPYEQYF
TRBV28 | CASGADYGYTF
TRBV21-1 | CASSKVGTGTNTEAFF
TRBV2 | CASSEKDRGYGYTF
TRBV27 | CASSLATGYEQYF
TRBV5-1 | CASSFRALTETQYF
TRBV7-2 | CASSLSVAPTQYF
TRBV10-3 | CAISDGDSGNTIYF
TRBV11-2 | CASSLTPRGRDTEAFF
TRBV5-6 | CASTRGRVRTDTQYF
TRBV7-9 | CASSLPGQGPIGYTF
TRBV6-1 | CASSESSRAATEAFF
TRBV2 | CASRGTVYGYTF
TRBV28 | CASSPAPDRFTGYTF
TRBV5-1 | CASSLESRTIKRDNEQFF
TRBV28 | CAGRDSRNTEAFF
TRBV5-1 | CASSSSGDYNEQFF
TRBV4-1 | CASSQPTAYGYTF
TRBV6-6 | CASRGWSSYNEQFF
TRBV4-1 | CASSHPGQTYEQYF
TRBV27 | CASSRTGAYGYTF
TRBV7-2 | CASSSWSSMDTGELFF
TRBV6-1 | CASTSGQGPAGELFF
TRBV6-1 | CASSSDYFNEQFF
TRBV13 | CASSMLFTEAFF
TRBV5-1 | CASSPSDRRGEAFF
TRBV4-2 | CASSQDWRGLGNEQFF
TRBV5-6 | CASSPLGGGTYEQYF
TRBV28 | CASSLGVAGDQPQHF
TRBV11-1 | CASSKSTSGQETQYF
TRBV4-1 | CASSLGVGANVLTF
TRBV5-1 | CASSSATGLGNTIYF
TRBV11-3 | CASSLDGGFGNTEAFF
TRBV30 | CAWSAQGKEHTEAFF
TRBV5-4 | CASSKQGGGYTF
TRBV23-1 | CASSQKGSGGAQPQHF
TRBV4-2 | CASSQEARDRSYNEQFF
TRBV6-1 | CASYSGGSNEQFF
TRBV28 | CASSFRQTLNTEAFF
TRBV5-1 | CASSLKPLDSGNTIYF
TRBV6-5 | CASRRTGGYTEAFF
TRBV7-9 | CASTTWGGDEQYF
TRBV5-1 | CASSPDWTVPGELFF